This T cell receptor beta chain was recorded in a study of graft-versus-host responses after intestinal transplantation (dated by TCRdb to the early 2020s). Broadly, across the study: Recipients received multivisceral, liver-intestinal, or isolated intestinal transplants. Every recipient was given anti-thymocyte globulin induction, then maintenance tacrolimus and steroids for 2 to 3 years. Bulk TCR-beta CDR3 sequencing was used to track graft-versus-host and host-versus-graft alloreactive T cell clones in the graft, circulation and bone marrow after intestinal transplantation. To identify alloreactive clones, pre-transplant mixed lymphocyte reaction products were sequenced and compared with unstimulated pre-transplant donor and recipient T cells. The cohort enrolled around 23 intestinal transplant recipients including one retransplant, and a few patients lacking pretransplant specimens were excluded. Donor T cell macrochimerism was defined as a peak of at least 4% donor T cells among recipient peripheral blood mononuclear cells. Rather than being sequenced by the commercial service, samples from a few later patients were sequenced in-house on an Illumina MiSeq and processed with MiXCR.

The meaning of the sample's time point label: cells obtained before transplantation from donor or recipient. In mixed lymphocyte reactions, approximately 200,000 CFSE-labeled pre-transplant responders were plated with approximately 200,000 irradiated violet-dye-labeled stimulators and cultured for 5 to 6 days. After the mixed lymphocyte reaction, proliferating CD3+CD4+CFSE-low and CD3+CD8+CFSE-low responder cells were FACS-sorted on a BD Influx sorter. This clone was seen once. Relative to the germline gene, one junction end is altered; a read error may explain this. Here is what the overall study found, with its caveats: In patients with donor T cell macrochimerism, the allografts had high GvH to HvG T cell clonal ratios. The conclusions were limited by the relatively low number and heterogeneity of the intestinal transplant patients. Early after transplant, peak levels of circulating GvH clones were associated with declines in HvG clones. GvH clones were detected in recipient bone marrow, and some appeared earlier in ileal mucosa or blood, consistent with an intestinal mucosal origin.

Looking up the germline V gene (reference sequence) yields CDR1 WNHNN and CDR2 SYGVQD. The CDR3, from cysteine to phenylalanine, totals 15 residues. The entry retains the CDR3 DNA only, 45 bases that are in frame from base 1. The method behind the library was the immunoSEQ multiplex PCR assay. For most patients, genomic DNA was isolated with the Qiagen DNeasy Blood and Tissue Kit and sent frozen to Adaptive Biotechnologies for TCR sequencing. Adaptive Biotechnologies carried out high-throughput TCR-beta CDR3 sequencing of genomic DNA for most patients. From the authors' description of their analysis: TCR sequencing data for roughly 17 patients were retrieved from Adaptive's ImmunoSEQ software; three other patients were processed with MiXCR and VDJtools. CD4 versus CD8 sorting errors were corrected by removing sequences found in both subsets at a frequency ratio below 5:1. CDR3 nucleotide sequences shared between donor and recipient were removed because their origin could not be assigned. Alloreactive clones required at least 2-fold expansion over unstimulated cells and minimum CFSE-low frequency of 0.002% (template counts) or 0.001% (read counts). Mappable clones were those detected in sequenced pre-transplant spleen, lymph node, or MLR CFSE-low populations of the donor or recipient. Cumulative frequency of alloreactive clones was calculated as a percentage of all sequences weighted by copy number. TCRdb re-hosts the immuneACCESS table, in-frame sequences only. Its copies lack some clones; in the studies checked, an unresolved V gene accounts for under half of them, and the cause for the rest is not known. V, J and clone size are those of that table, while D and trimming were read from the DNA. Present in this sample are some 13,000 clones, approximately 36% of which were seen just once. Together, the top ten hold 2.3% of the sample.

The chain employs TRBV10-1 and TRBJ2-2; the D gene identity is not certain. Here the sequenced sample was alloreactive CD8+ T cells from a mixed lymphocyte reaction culture, taken before intestinal transplant. What the cell subset or site label conveys for this sample: CFSE-low proliferating T cells sorted from roughly 6-day pre-transplant mixed lymphocyte reaction (GvH or HvG direction). The sequence came from a human patient who received an intestinal transplant. The CDR3 region: CASGDGYGGTGELFF. The DNA is as follows: TGCGCCAGCGGTGACGGGTACGGTGGCACCGGGGAGCTGTTTTTT.